This T cell receptor (beta chain) was found in a study of OX40 agonist ivuxolimab in advanced cancers. About the study: Patients in the trial were receiving intravenous ivuxolimab every 2 weeks, at doses of 0.01 to 10 mg/kg. Study results and caveats: On average, a greater number of expanded clones characterised CD8+ T cells relative to CD4+. Dose levels from 0.1 to 3.0 mg/kg saw CD4+ and CD8+ blood T cells expand clonally by week 6.

The germline CDR1 and CDR2 sequences are MNHEY and SVGAGI. There are 15 residues in the CDR3. The V end was cut by 5 bases, the J end by 3 bases, with 16 bases between. Measured with immunoSEQ multiplex PCR; TCRdb has only the in-frame clones, and not every one. The sample yields 55,000 to 65,000 clones, about 88% seen once. A few counts support this clone. Its antigen is unidentified. Blood sampling took place at baseline, cycle 4 day 1, and cycle 7 day 1. The sequence derives from an adult with an advanced solid tumor such as melanoma, head and neck, liver or kidney cancer. This sample comprised CD4+ or CD8+ T cells sorted from blood, obtained in a trial of the OX40 agonist ivuxolimab. The rearrangement uses TRBV6-5 and TRBJ1-1; D unclear. Written as DNA, the CDR3 is TGTGCCAGCAGTCCTCAGTGGGGTTTGGACACTGAAGCTTTCTTT. It encodes CASSPQWGLDTEAFF.